This T cell receptor (beta chain) stems from a study of CD8 T cells in ankylosing spondylitis. The study, taken as a whole, reports: Disease-linked clones proved CD8+ and comparatively uncommon in peripheral blood. A TCR beta motif of eight highly homologous variants appeared characteristic of ankylosing spondylitis blood.

MiXCR was run by TCRdb on the 5' RACE reads, yielding one entry per CDR3 protein. Of 150,000 to 200,000 distinct CDR3 sequences listed, around 10% are singletons. Comments on this clonotype: What it recognizes is unknown.

Trimming cost V 2 bases and J 4 bases, with 9 bases left between them. Germline CDR1 reads MNHEY; CDR2 reads SVGEGT. The CDR3 is 14 residues long. This sequence was found in a male donor with ankylosing spondylitis or in good health (not recorded which). The sequenced sample consisted of blood, either unsorted or a sorted T cell fraction (not recorded which). The chain is built from TRBV6-2 or TRBV6-3 and TRBJ1-5; D gene unclear. This chain's CDR3 is CASSYRGGNQPQHF. CDR3 nucleotide sequence: TGTGCCAGCAGTTACCGGGGAGGGAATCAGCCCCAGCATTTT.